Given below is one TCR beta chain in context. Its antigen is as yet unknown. The PCR made use of 60 Vbeta and 13 Jbeta primers. Libraries were prepared by immunoSEQ multiplex PCR; TCRdb keeps only in-frame clonotypes and omits some of them. Among 180,000 or so clones listed, about 79% were seen once. V gave up 6 bases and J gave up 5 bases, with 17 bases separating them. Per germline, CDR1 MDHEN and CDR2 SYDVKM. The CDR3 consists of 15 residues. This record belongs to a study of cytomegalovirus exposure and HLA in healthy donors. Findings and caveats of the study: Some segments of the V type, notably TRBV6-2 and TRBV6-3, were excluded as indistinguishable. A later analysis reportedly identified an Asian-associated ancestry cluster as carrying fewer N-insertions than the roughly 700-donor mean. A previous analysis found most TCR beta V segments productive roughly 87% or roughly 30% of the time. In a later analysis, V- and J-gene trimming of beta chains associated with a DCLRE1C missense variant, replicated independently.

The chain links TRBV28 to TRBJ1-5, with D possibly matching TRBD1 (5 bases). This sequence was found in a man aged 18 to 30 in good health and CMV-seronegative. The sample was PBMCs. This CDR3 is CASSPGQELYQPQHF. The CDR3 DNA is TGTGCCAGCAGCCCCGGACAAGAGCTGTATCAGCCCCAGCATTTT.